A selection of T cell receptor beta chains follows, all from one sample in a study of T cells in Graves' hyperthyroidism and ophthalmopathy. TCRdb re-derived calls from the multiplex PCR reads in MiXCR, one entry per CDR3 protein. The sample records about 420,000 distinct CDR3 sequences, approximately 13% being singletons. The sequenced sample was blood. The receptors derive from a woman aged 18-29 years with Graves' hyperthyroidism. CDR3s include the opening cysteine and the closing phenylalanine or tryptophan. The order of the fields is CDR3 DNA, CDR3 protein, clone size, J gene, V gene, D gene. The D gene is left open where the match is weak. A row's size may be missing; if present it is once, few, many or a size class.

DNA: TGTGCCAGCAGCTCGACAGGGACTACTAATGAAAAACTGTTTTTT
CDR3: CASSSTGTTNEKLFF
size: .
J: TRBJ1-4
V: TRBV5-8
D: TRBD1

DNA: TGTGCCAGCAGTTTAGGGAACCTAGGGAATTCACCCCTCCACTTT
CDR3: CASSLGNLGNSPLHF
size: .
J: TRBJ1-6
V: TRBV28
D: .

DNA: TGTGCCACCAGTGGCGACGTACGTGAGCAGTTCTTC
CDR3: CATSGDVREQFF
size: few
J: TRBJ2-1
V: TRBV24-1
D: .

DNA: TGTGCCACCTCACCTTTCATATACAATGAGCAGTTCTTC
CDR3: CATSPFIYNEQFF
size: few
J: TRBJ2-1
V: TRBV18
D: .

DNA: TGCAGTGCTAGCCGGGACAGCAGGGGCACTGAAGCTTTCTTT
CDR3: CSASRDSRGTEAFF
size: many
J: TRBJ1-1
V: TRBV20-1
D: TRBD1

DNA: TGTGCCAGCAGCTTGAAATCACTAGCGGGAGCCTCAATAGAGACCCAGTACTTC
CDR3: CASSLKSLAGASIETQYF
size: .
J: TRBJ2-5
V: TRBV5-4
D: TRBD2

DNA: TGTGCCTGGAGCTCCCTCGACCGGGACCTCTACTATGGCTACACCTTC
CDR3: CAWSSLDRDLYYGYTF
size: many
J: TRBJ1-2
V: TRBV30
D: .

DNA: TGTGCCAGCAGTTTTGTTGGCCTAGCGGGAGCTACAGATACGCAGTATTTT
CDR3: CASSFVGLAGATDTQYF
size: many
J: TRBJ2-3
V: TRBV27
D: TRBD2

DNA: TGCGCCAGCAGTAATAGCGGTTTGAACACCGGGGAGCTGTTTTTT
CDR3: CASSNSGLNTGELFF
size: few
J: TRBJ2-2
V: TRBV5-1
D: .

DNA: TGCAGTGCTAGGGCAGGGAGTCAAGACGAGCAGTACTTC
CDR3: CSARAGSQDEQYF
size: many
J: TRBJ2-7
V: TRBV20-1
D: .

DNA: TGTGCCAGCAGCTTAAGGTCGCTAGCGGGATCGGCCTACGGGCAGTACTTC
CDR3: CASSLRSLAGSAYGQYF
size: .
J: TRBJ2-7
V: TRBV13
D: TRBD2

DNA: TGTGCCAGCAGCCCTCAACCGGGACAGGGGTACAATGAGCAGTTCTTC
CDR3: CASSPQPGQGYNEQFF
size: many
J: TRBJ2-1
V: TRBV7-2
D: TRBD1

DNA: TGTGCCAGCAGCTCGCTAGGACAGGGACCCTACGAGCAGTACTTC
CDR3: CASSSLGQGPYEQYF
size: many
J: TRBJ2-7
V: TRBV28
D: TRBD1

DNA: TGTGCCAGCAGCTTAGATTTTAGCCCGGGGGCCTACGAGCAGTACTTC
CDR3: CASSLDFSPGAYEQYF
size: many
J: TRBJ2-7
V: TRBV11-2
D: .

DNA: TGCAGCGTTGAAGATGGGACCTGGGAGACCCAGTACTTC
CDR3: CSVEDGTWETQYF
size: many
J: TRBJ2-5
V: TRBV29-1
D: .

DNA: TGTGCCAGCAGCTTAGTGGGCAGGGAGGGCGAGCAGTACTTC
CDR3: CASSLVGREGEQYF
size: many
J: TRBJ2-7
V: TRBV7-3
D: TRBD2

DNA: TGTGCCAGCAGTTTAGCGGGTTTCTCCCCACCCAGGGCAGATACGCAGTATTTT
CDR3: CASSLAGFSPPRADTQYF
size: few
J: TRBJ2-3
V: TRBV27
D: .

DNA: TGTGCCAGCAGTCCGGGCCCAAACGGGGAAAAACTGTTTTTT
CDR3: CASSPGPNGEKLFF
size: few
J: TRBJ1-4
V: TRBV28
D: .

DNA: TGCGCCAGCAGCTTGGTTTCTGGGTCCGGGGAGCTGTTTTTT
CDR3: CASSLVSGSGELFF
size: .
J: TRBJ2-2
V: TRBV5-1
D: .

DNA: TGTGCCAGCAGCTTATTCGGACTAGCGGGAGTAGATGTGAGGAACGAGCAGTACTTC
CDR3: CASSLFGLAGVDVRNEQYF
size: many
J: TRBJ2-7
V: TRBV7-2
D: TRBD2

DNA: TGTGCCAGCAGCTTGGGAGATGGGACTACTTTCAATGAGCAGTTCTTC
CDR3: CASSLGDGTTFNEQFF
size: many
J: TRBJ2-1
V: TRBV5-6
D: TRBD2

DNA: TGTGCCAGCAGTTTAACTGGGTACGAGCAGTACTTC
CDR3: CASSLTGYEQYF
size: many
J: TRBJ2-7
V: TRBV28
D: .

DNA: TGTGCCAGCAGCTCGATGTATACGCAGTATTTT
CDR3: CASSSMYTQYF
size: many
J: TRBJ2-3
V: TRBV7-9
D: .

DNA: TGTGCCAGCAGCGTTGGCCATTCGGTGTCTGGGGCCAACGTCCTGACTTTC
CDR3: CASSVGHSVSGANVLTF
size: .
J: TRBJ2-6
V: TRBV9
D: .

DNA: TGCAGTGCCACATTAGCGGGAGTTCCCTACGAGCAGTACTTC
CDR3: CSATLAGVPYEQYF
size: .
J: TRBJ2-7
V: TRBV20-1
D: TRBD2

DNA: TGTGCCAGCAGTTTATCGGGCAGAAACACCGGGGAGCTGTTTTTT
CDR3: CASSLSGRNTGELFF
size: many
J: TRBJ2-2
V: TRBV27
D: .

DNA: TGTGCCAGCAGCCAACCTAGCAGCACAGATACGCAGTATTTT
CDR3: CASSQPSSTDTQYF
size: many
J: TRBJ2-3
V: TRBV3-1
D: .

DNA: TGCGCCAGCGGCTTGGAAGGGCCCCGCACTGAAGCTTTCTTT
CDR3: CASGLEGPRTEAFF
size: .
J: TRBJ1-1
V: TRBV5-1
D: .

DNA: TGTGCCAGCAAGCGGGAGGCTCAAGAGACCCAGTACTTC
CDR3: CASKREAQETQYF
size: many
J: TRBJ2-5
V: TRBV2
D: TRBD2

DNA: TGTGCCAGCGGACGCGTCGGGATGGAGCAGTTCTTC
CDR3: CASGRVGMEQFF
size: many
J: TRBJ2-1
V: TRBV7-3
D: .

DNA: TGTGCCAGCAAAGGTCAGGGTTTTGGTACTGAAGCTTTCTTT
CDR3: CASKGQGFGTEAFF
size: .
J: TRBJ1-1
V: TRBV6-1
D: .

DNA: TGTGCCAGCAGCCTATGGATGGACAATGAGCAGTTCTTC
CDR3: CASSLWMDNEQFF
size: many
J: TRBJ2-1
V: TRBV12-3/TRBV12-4
D: .

DNA: TGTGCCAGCATGATCGAATATGGCTACACCTTC
CDR3: CASMIEYGYTF
size: many
J: TRBJ1-2
V: TRBV2
D: .

DNA: TGTGCCTGGAGTGTACTCAACGTAGGTTCCGATACGCAGTATTTT
CDR3: CAWSVLNVGSDTQYF
size: few
J: TRBJ2-3
V: TRBV30
D: .

DNA: TGTGCCAGCAGCTTAGCGGGAACTCGCAATGAGCAGTTCTTC
CDR3: CASSLAGTRNEQFF
size: many
J: TRBJ2-1
V: TRBV11-1
D: .

DNA: TGTGCCAGCAGTTCGCTGACAGGGCTGGCCAACGTGAACACTGAAGCTTTCTTT
CDR3: CASSSLTGLANVNTEAFF
size: many
J: TRBJ1-1
V: TRBV6-2/TRBV6-3
D: TRBD1

DNA: TGTGCCAGCAGCTTTGGCAGATCCACTGAAGCTTTCTTT
CDR3: CASSFGRSTEAFF
size: many
J: TRBJ1-1
V: TRBV7-2
D: .

DNA: TGTGCCAGCAGTGAAGAAGGAGGACTAGCGGGAGTGGGCTCCCAGTACTTC
CDR3: CASSEEGGLAGVGSQYF
size: many
J: TRBJ2-5
V: TRBV6-1
D: TRBD2

DNA: TGCGCCAGCATGCCAGGGGGCCAGTACACTGAAGCTTTCTTT
CDR3: CASMPGGQYTEAFF
size: many
J: TRBJ1-1
V: TRBV5-1
D: TRBD1

DNA: TGTGCCAGCAGCTTAATTCATGGACCCTACGAGCAGTACTTC
CDR3: CASSLIHGPYEQYF
size: many
J: TRBJ2-7
V: TRBV7-3
D: .

DNA: TGTGCCAGCATCAATTTAGCCGGCGGGGGATATGAGCAGTTCTTC
CDR3: CASINLAGGGYEQFF
size: many
J: TRBJ2-1
V: TRBV28
D: TRBD2

DNA: TGTGCCAGCAGCCAAGATGGCTATAACACTGAAGCTTTCTTT
CDR3: CASSQDGYNTEAFF
size: many
J: TRBJ1-1
V: TRBV3-1
D: .

DNA: TGTGCCAGCAGCCAGGCCGGGCTAGAGACCCAGTACTTC
CDR3: CASSQAGLETQYF
size: many
J: TRBJ2-5
V: TRBV3-1
D: .

DNA: TGTGCCAGCAGTGCTGAGGTCAATCAGCCCCAGCATTTT
CDR3: CASSAEVNQPQHF
size: .
J: TRBJ1-5
V: TRBV6-4
D: .

DNA: TGTGCCACCAGCACCCGGACTAGCGGGAGCGATACGCAGTATTTT
CDR3: CATSTRTSGSDTQYF
size: few
J: TRBJ2-3
V: TRBV15
D: TRBD2